The table lists the clone carrying this T cell receptor (beta chain) with a count of one. The CDR3 totals 16 residues. The V gene's germline CDR1 is SEHNR and CDR2 FQNEAQ (reference sequence). This entry belongs to a study of OX40 agonist ivuxolimab in advanced cancers. Libraries were prepared by immunoSEQ multiplex PCR; TCRdb keeps only in-frame clonotypes and omits some of them. Of approximately 70,000 clones listed, approximately 90% are singletons. This chain joins TRBV7-9 and TRBJ2-5; 9 bases match TRBD1. The closer fit of TRBJ2-7 to the DNA end suggests the J call may be wrong. This receptor was taken from an adult with an advanced solid tumor such as melanoma, head and neck, liver or kidney cancer. Here the sequenced sample was CD4+ or CD8+ T cells sorted from blood, taken in a trial of the OX40 agonist ivuxolimab. DNA for the CDR3: TGTGCCAGCAGCCGCGGGACAGGGTCGATGGGGGACGAGCAGTACTTC. It yields the protein CASSRGTGSMGDEQYF.